A selection of T cell receptor beta chains follows, all from one sample in a study of PD-1 blockade in mismatch repair-deficient tumors. Using immunoSEQ multiplex PCR, the repertoire was profiled, and TCRdb retains in-frame clones only, with some absent. The sample contains around 130,000 clones, about 88% of which appear only once. This material consisted of peripheral blood, taken 70 to 72 weeks after starting pembrolizumab. The receptors were sampled from an adult with mismatch repair-deficient cancer. Both conserved end residues are part of each CDR3. D genes are given only for firm matches. The size field is filled for only some rows; it gives once, few, many or a size class.

size,J,V,D,CDR3,DNA
NA,TRBJ2-3,TRBV12-2,NA,CASRLAGFVVLPPDTQYF,TGTGCAAGTCGCTTAGCGGGGTTTGTCGTCCTCCCCCCAGATACGCAGTATTTT
NA,TRBJ2-3,TRBV9,NA,CASSVEGRRSDTQYF,TGTGCCAGCAGCGTAGAAGGCAGGCGATCAGATACGCAGTATTTT
NA,TRBJ1-2,TRBV11-2,NA,CASSLEGFRDYGYTF,TGTGCCAGCAGCTTAGAAGGCTTTCGCGACTATGGCTACACCTTC
NA,TRBJ2-5,TRBV27,NA,CASGLQARQETQYF,TGTGCCAGCGGCTTACAGGCCCGCCAAGAGACCCAGTACTTC
once,TRBJ2-1,TRBV7-3,TRBD2,CASSLFPSGTLNEQFF,TGTGCCAGCAGCTTATTCCCTAGCGGGACCCTCAATGAGCAGTTCTTC
NA,TRBJ2-2,TRBV19,NA,CASSIVPTGELFF,TGTGCCAGTAGTATAGTTCCCACCGGGGAGCTGTTTTTT
NA,TRBJ2-5,TRBV28,NA,CASRIFGGRDGETQYF,TGTGCCAGCAGGATTTTTGGCGGGCGTGATGGCGAGACCCAGTACTTC
NA,TRBJ2-7,TRBV14,TRBD2,CASSQGTSGTDYEQYF,TGTGCCAGCAGCCAGGGCACTAGCGGGACGGACTACGAGCAGTACTTC
NA,TRBJ2-1,TRBV11-2,NA,CASSLVVNEQFF,TGTGCCAGCAGCTTAGTAGTCAATGAGCAGTTCTTC
NA,TRBJ2-7,TRBV6-6,TRBD2,CASSYSGGVVGEQYF,TGTGCCAGCAGTTACTCGGGGGGGGTAGTGGGAGAGCAGTACTTC
NA,TRBJ1-5,TRBV19,TRBD1,CATTPQGEAQPQHF,TGTGCCACCACCCCCCAGGGGGAGGCCCAGCCCCAGCATTTT
NA,TRBJ2-7,TRBV5-4,NA,CASRFKGSYEQYF,TGTGCCAGCCGGTTCAAAGGGTCCTACGAGCAGTACTTC
NA,TRBJ2-1,TRBV15,TRBD2,CATSATLAGGYEQFF,TGTGCCACCAGCGCCACGCTAGCGGGAGGATATGAGCAGTTCTTC
NA,TRBJ1-5,TRBV4-2,NA,CASSQEEGSNQPQHF,TGTGCCAGCAGCCAAGAAGAGGGTAGCAATCAGCCCCAGCATTTT
NA,TRBJ2-7,TRBV4-3,NA,CASSQDWGGPTRYEQYF,TGCGCCAGCAGCCAAGACTGGGGCGGCCCCACTCGTTACGAGCAGTACTTC
once,TRBJ2-7,TRBV5-1,NA,CASSLGQVLYEQYF,TGCGCCAGCAGCCTAGGACAAGTACTCTACGAGCAGTACTTC
NA,TRBJ2-5,TRBV9,TRBD1,CASSVEGQGPETQYF,TGTGCCAGCAGCGTAGAAGGACAGGGGCCAGAGACCCAGTACTTC
NA,TRBJ2-2,TRBV11-2,NA,CASSLELGLSGELFF,TGTGCCAGCAGCTTAGAACTGGGGCTTAGCGGGGAGCTGTTTTTT
NA,TRBJ2-2,TRBV13,TRBD2,CASKVAGEVETGELFF,TGTGCCAGCAAGGTAGCGGGAGAGGTGGAGACCGGGGAGCTGTTTTTT
NA,TRBJ2-7,TRBV7-9,TRBD2,CASSLLAAYEQYF,TGTGCCAGCAGCTTACTAGCGGCCTACGAGCAGTACTTC
NA,TRBJ1-3,TRBV10-2,NA,CASSEGGGTGNTIYF,TGCGCCAGCAGTGAGGGGGGGGGCACTGGAAACACCATATATTTT
NA,TRBJ1-1,TRBV5-1,NA,CASSSQQGRTEAFF,TGCGCCAGCAGCTCGCAACAGGGAAGGACTGAAGCTTTCTTT
NA,TRBJ2-1,TRBV19,NA,CASSNPGQNYNEQFF,TGTGCCAGTAGCAATCCGGGACAAAACTACAATGAGCAGTTCTTC
NA,TRBJ2-5,TRBV10-1,TRBD1,CASSSTGAGETQYF,TGCGCCAGCAGTTCCACAGGGGCCGGGGAGACCCAGTACTTC
once,TRBJ2-3,TRBV6-1,NA,CASSERQISTDTQYF,TGTGCCAGCAGTGAACGCCAGATTAGCACAGATACGCAGTATTTT
NA,TRBJ2-3,TRBV2,TRBD2,CASRRLAPDTQYF,TGTGCCAGCAGGCGACTAGCGCCAGATACGCAGTATTTT
NA,TRBJ1-1,TRBV5-1,NA,CASSSGKQGVTEAFF,TGCGCCAGCAGCTCAGGGAAGCAAGGTGTTACTGAAGCTTTCTTT
once,TRBJ2-7,TRBV12-5,TRBD1,CASGLVLGQGGHEQYF,TGTGCTAGTGGTTTGGTACTGGGACAGGGCGGCCACGAGCAGTACTTC
NA,TRBJ1-3,TRBV18,NA,CASSPEAAGNTIYF,TGTGCCAGCTCACCAGAAGCCGCTGGAAACACCATATATTTT
NA,TRBJ2-7,TRBV27,TRBD2,CASSFTAGGEQYF,TGTGCCAGCAGTTTCACAGCGGGAGGCGAGCAGTACTTC
NA,TRBJ2-7,TRBV29-1,NA,CSVGGLVGVYEQYF,TGCAGCGTTGGAGGGCTAGTGGGGGTTTACGAGCAGTACTTC
NA,TRBJ1-1,TRBV4-1,NA,CASSQPNYRAAFF,TGCGCCAGCAGCCAGCCGAATTACAGGGCTGCTTTCTTT
NA,TRBJ2-5,TRBV27,TRBD2,CASSGALAGQETQYF,TGTGCCAGCAGTGGCGCACTAGCGGGCCAAGAGACCCAGTACTTC
once,TRBJ1-1,TRBV6-1,NA,CASSGGQGHTEAFF,TGTGCCAGCAGCGGCGGGCAGGGGCATACTGAAGCTTTCTTT
NA,TRBJ2-3,TRBV9,NA,CASSVGDYTDTQYF,TGTGCCAGCAGCGTAGGAGACTACACAGATACGCAGTATTTT
NA,TRBJ2-1,TRBV29-1,NA,CSVSRGTMDSSYNEQFF,TGCAGCGTCAGTAGGGGGACCATGGACAGCTCCTACAATGAGCAGTTCTTC
NA,TRBJ2-3,TRBV4-1,NA,CASSQVQSTDTQYF,TGCGCCAGCAGCCAAGTTCAGAGCACAGATACGCAGTATTTT
NA,TRBJ2-7,TRBV7-9,NA,CASSLPGHSYEQYF,TGTGCCAGCAGCCTCCCGGGACACTCCTACGAGCAGTACTTC
few,TRBJ2-7,TRBV6-5,NA,CASGRTRREQYF,TGTGCCAGCGGCCGGACCCGTCGGGAGCAGTACTTC
NA,TRBJ1-5,TRBV6-6,NA,CASSFHSNQPQHF,TGTGCCAGCAGTTTCCATAGCAATCAGCCCCAGCATTTT
NA,TRBJ1-1,TRBV2,TRBD1,CASTKKTGGQPNTEAFF,TGTGCCAGCACCAAGAAGACAGGGGGCCAACCGAACACTGAAGCTTTCTTT
NA,TRBJ2-5,TRBV29-1,TRBD2,CSVAGLAGVGAQGTQYF,TGCAGCGTAGCGGGACTAGCGGGAGTGGGGGCACAGGGGACCCAGTACTTC
NA,TRBJ1-4,TRBV30,NA,CAWSGQRSSEKLFF,TGTGCCTGGAGTGGACAGAGGTCAAGTGAAAAACTGTTTTTT
NA,TRBJ2-7,TRBV11-3,TRBD2,CASSPPAGVLTEQYF,TGTGCCAGCAGCCCACCAGCGGGAGTCTTAACGGAGCAGTACTTC
NA,TRBJ2-1,TRBV10-1,NA,CASSEFGDYNEQFF,TGCGCCAGCAGTGAATTTGGGGACTACAATGAGCAGTTCTTC
NA,TRBJ2-7,TRBV4-1,TRBD2,CASSPGRAGDYYEQYF,TGCGCCAGCAGCCCAGGGAGGGCCGGGGACTATTACGAGCAGTACTTC
NA,TRBJ1-1,TRBV5-1,TRBD1,CASSRTGNTEAFF,TGCGCCAGCAGCCGGACAGGGAACACTGAAGCTTTCTTT
NA,TRBJ2-7,TRBV6-1,NA,CASSEALIGYEQYF,TGTGCCAGCAGTGAGGCTTTGATAGGGTACGAGCAGTACTTC
once,TRBJ1-5,TRBV28,NA,CASSLGPNQPQHF,TGTGCCAGCAGTTTAGGGCCCAATCAGCCCCAGCATTTT
NA,TRBJ2-7,TRBV11-1,NA,CASSLASGSSYEQYF,TGTGCCAGCAGCTTAGCCTCTGGGAGCTCCTACGAGCAGTACTTC
NA,TRBJ2-2,TRBV4-1,NA,CASSRGGSNTGELFF,TGCGCCAGCAGCCGTGGGGGGAGTAACACCGGGGAGCTGTTTTTT